This T cell receptor beta chain was found in a study of T cells in Graves' hyperthyroidism and ophthalmopathy (dated by TCRdb to about 2019). About the full investigation: Peripheral blood samples were taken at initial diagnosis, before any treatment was given. The paper reports TCR Vbeta CDR3 sequencing of about 140 peripheral blood samples: approximately 43 ophthalmopathy, approximately 74 hyperthyroidism and around 17 progressor patients. For training and testing, the 100 or so patients in the discovery cohort were randomly divided in a 7:3 ratio. The study also compared thyroid tissue and blood T-cell repertoires from about 6 Graves' hyperthyroidism patients. After blood sampling, hyperthyroidism patients were treated with methimazole at a starting dose of 30 mg daily, and ophthalmopathy patients were treated with high-dose intravenous methylprednisolone. TCR V-J signatures able to tell the groups apart were searched for in a discovery cohort of 90 to 100 patients, of whom more than 40 had Graves' ophthalmopathy and around 56 had stable Graves' hyperthyroidism. Whether ophthalmopathy could be predicted prospectively was tested in an independent validation cohort made up of about 18 hyperthyroidism patients plus 17 patients who later progressed to ophthalmopathy.

This clonotype was counted only a few times. The antigen this receptor binds is unknown. No clone much larger than this one lies a single base away; base qualities are absent. TCR beta CDR3 regions were amplified from RNA transcripts. A first-round RT-PCR of the TCR CDR3 used the HTBI primer set with the Qiagen OneStep RT-PCR kit. A second multiplex PCR round built the libraries, followed by size selection and purification. Libraries were sequenced paired-end with 100 bp reads on an Illumina HiSeq2000. For the original study's pipeline: SOAPnuke was used to process the raw data, throwing out any read that contained adapters or uncalled bases, had a mean Phred below 15, or lacked an exact constant-primer or identifier match. COPE v1.2.5 was used to merge high-quality paired reads, and clonotypes were defined as unique nucleotide sequences. MiTCR v1.1 was used to align clonotypes to the IMGT TRBV, TRBD and TRBJ reference segments. Analysis was restricted to V-J combinations with a frequency above 0.0001, which covered roughly 99% of repertoires. The TCS score was defined as the ratio of F50 (clonal expansion) to E x V (chaos), calculated using BLOSUM62-based TCRdist between CDR3 peptides within each V-J. Welch's t-statistics and random forest reduced several hundred V-J features to 13, which were used in a naive Bayes classifier (R e1071). Clones were called with MiXCR by TCRdb after fastp trimmed the public reads at Q25, and only in-frame beta chains were retained. Each CDR3 protein appears once, grouped with its most common genes and DNA. For this entry, the V and J calls and clone size follow TCRdb and not the study's own pipeline. This sample comprises approximately 720,000 distinct CDR3 sequences, around 20% of them detected only once. The biggest ten clones account for over 15% of the sample.

CDR1 and CDR2, per the germline V gene (reference sequence), are WNHNN and SYGVQD. The CDR3 holds 13 amino acids from the cysteine to the phenylalanine. The DNA shown is the 39-base CDR3, in frame from base 1. The junction shows trimming of 6 bases on V and 3 bases on J, plus 11 bases between the germline ends. Results and caveats for the whole study, not just this receptor: A 13 V-J signature model separated ophthalmopathy from stable hyperthyroidism, with around 91% sensitivity and 81% to 82% specificity in cross-validation and 80%/75% in testing. Sample size was not statistically predetermined, and blinding of investigators to group allocation was not performed. Most expanded thyroid clonotypes (frequency above 0.001) were also detected in blood, suggesting blood repertoires may reflect thyroid immune responses. In validation, progression to ophthalmopathy was predicted by the model with approximately 67% sensitivity and 72% to 85% specificity, a median of roughly six months before onset.

Hyperthyroidism patients were newly diagnosed, had a disease duration of under 2 months, and were aged 18 to 65 years. Any patient with an uncontrolled infection, another autoimmune disease, pregnancy or lactation was excluded. Diagnoses were based on clinical symptoms, serum thyroxine and TRAb, thyroid ultrasound and orbital computed tomography. For progressor patients, blood was drawn at the first diagnosis of hyperthyroidism, before any ophthalmopathy symptoms had appeared. PBMCs were separated from under 12 ml of fresh peripheral blood using Ficoll-Paque density gradient centrifugation. Patients classed as progressors first received a Graves' hyperthyroidism diagnosis and then went on to develop ophthalmopathy during follow-up. Trizol reagent was used to extract total RNA, and RNA quality was then checked on an Agilent 2100 Bioanalyzer.

The chain couples TRBV10-1 to TRBJ1-1; tentative D gene TRBD1, with 5 bases matching. Sequencing was done on a sample of blood. This TCR was sampled from a woman aged 45 to 65 with Graves' hyperthyroidism that later progressed to Graves' ophthalmopathy. This receptor has the CDR3 CASRGELDTEAFF. The bases read TGCGCCAGCAGAGGGGAGCTCGACACTGAAGCTTTCTTT.